Below are 23 T cell receptor beta chains sequenced from a single sample in a study of blood T cell repertoires in COVID-19. The data were produced by immunoSEQ multiplex PCR, yet TCRdb's version contains in-frame clones alone and is incomplete. Of some 93,000 clones in the sample, 65% to 90% were seen once. Sequenced material: peripheral blood. Receptors originate from a man aged 60-69 years with acute or convalescent COVID-19.

This rearrangement joins TRBV10-3 to TRBJ2-2; possibly TRBD1 for D (6 bases). CDR1 is ENHRY and CDR2 is SYGVKD in the germline V gene. Trimming left V 8 bases short and J 4 bases short, with 17 bases between. This CDR3 is 15 amino acids long. CDR3 sequence: CAIWGSTGSTGELFF. The DNA for the CDR3 is TGTGCCATCTGGGGCTCGACAGGATCCACCGGGGAGCTGTTTTTT.

This clone was seen once. The chain links TRBV11-2 to TRBJ1-5; unclear D gene. From germline, CDR1 is SGHAT and CDR2 FQNNGV. The CDR3 totals 15 residues. Deletions cut 7 bases from V and 7 bases from J, with 20 bases between. DNA for the CDR3: TGTGCCAGCACCCATCCCGGACGGGCGGGCCAGCCCCAGCATTTT. Translating gives CASTHPGRAGQPQHF.

The V and J genes are TRBV2 and TRBJ2-1; D is unresolved. The CDR3 runs to 11 residues. Per the germline V gene, CDR1 is SNHLY and CDR2 is FYNNEI. Trimming took 6 bases from V and 6 from J, leaving 6 bases between them. Here the CDR3 DNA reads TGTGCCAGCAGGTTACTCAATGAGCAGTTCTTC. Protein sequence: CASRLLNEQFF. The full variable domain, in which reference TRBV2 and TRBJ2-1 provide the parts outside the CDR3, is EPEVTQTPSHQVTQMGQEVILRCVPISNHLYFYWYRQILGQKVEFLVSFYNNEISEKSEIFDDQFSVERPDGSNFTLKIRSTKLEDSAMYFCASRLLNEQFFGPGTRLTVL.

The rearrangement uses TRBV19 and TRBJ2-1; 8 bases agree with TRBD2. Unmatched junction bases numbered 6, after V lost 7 bases and J lost 7 bases. The CDR3 length is 13 residues. Germline-derived CDR1 and CDR2 are LNHDA and SQIVND (reference sequence). The CDR3 protein is CASTQGTRNEQFF. The CDR3, as DNA: TGTGCCAGTACCCAAGGGACTAGGAATGAGCAGTTCTTC.

About this clone itself: Within the sample, other DNA sequences also encode this same CDR3. The V call is TRBV6-2 or TRBV6-3, the J call TRBJ1-2; no reliable D call. Between the trimmed V and J ends, which lost 7 bases and 0 bases, there was a span of 12 bases. Germline CDR1 is MNHEY and CDR2 is SVGEGT. CDR3 size: 14 residues. CDR3 amino acids: CASNPQPPNYGYTF. In DNA, the CDR3 is TGTGCCAGCAACCCACAACCTCCTAACTATGGCTACACCTTC.

The rearrangement links TRBV19 to TRBJ1-2, with unresolved D. In germline, CDR1 is LNHDA, CDR2 SQIVND (reference sequence). CDR3 size: 15 residues. V was trimmed by 0 bases and J by 5 bases, leaving 13 bases between them. The CDR3: CASSIDPNRVYGYTF. CDR3 coding DNA: TGTGCCAGTAGTATAGATCCTAATCGAGTATATGGCTACACCTTC.

CDR3 sequence reads: CASSAYLGGYTF. CDR3 nucleotide sequence: TGTGCCAGCAGTGCCTATCTTGGTGGCTACACCTTC. J is TRBJ1-2 and V is TRBV6-6; no clear D. Germline CDR1 reads MNHNY; CDR2 reads SVGAGI (reference sequence). Between the trimmed V and J ends, which lost 5 bases and 7 bases, there was a span of 11 bases. This CDR3 spans 12 amino acids.

V is TRBV5-4 and J is TRBJ1-2; D might be TRBD1 (6 bases). V shed 3 bases and J shed 1 base, with 22 bases lying between them. The length of the CDR3 is 18 residues. Germline CDR1 and CDR2: SGHNT and YYREEE (reference sequence). DNA of the CDR3: TGTGCCAGCAGCTCTGGGGGGGCAGGGGCAATCTTTAACTATGGCTACACCTTC. The encoded protein is CASSSGGAGAIFNYGYTF.

The rearrangement joins TRBV30 to TRBJ1-5; D perhaps matches TRBD1 (5 bases). Germline CDR1 GTSNPN, CDR2 SVGIG (reference sequence). The V end lost 5 bases, the J end lost 5 bases, and 13 bases lay between the germline ends. The CDR3 is 13 amino acids. The CDR3 DNA is TGTGCCTGGGGGCCTAAGGGGCATCAGCCCCAGCATTTT. Amino acid sequence: CAWGPKGHQPQHF.

This chain links TRBV7-6 with TRBJ2-3; tentative D call: TRBD2 (5 bases). The V gene lost 5 bases and the J gene lost 1 base, with 13 bases spanning the gap. This CDR3 contains 15 residues. Germline lookup yields CDR1 SGHVS and CDR2 FNYEAQ. The CDR3 loop is CASSLSRGGTDTQYF. The CDR3 DNA reads as TGTGCCAGCAGCCTTTCACGGGGAGGCACAGATACGCAGTATTTT.

The rearrangement links TRBV7-9 to TRBJ2-2, with 10 positions matching TRBD1. The trim removed 4 bases at V and 6 bases at J, leaving 11 bases unmatched. The CDR3 is 17 residues long. Looked up from germline, CDR1 is SEHNR and CDR2 is FQNEAQ (reference sequence). The chain's CDR3 is CASSSRRDRGRSGELFF. The CDR3 coding sequence is TGTGCCAGCAGCTCTCGTCGGGACAGGGGAAGGTCCGGGGAGCTGTTTTTT.

This chain connects TRBV2 to TRBJ2-7; a weak D match, TRBD1 (5 bases). The CDR3 is made up of 13 amino acids. Looked up from germline, CDR1 is SNHLY and CDR2 is FYNNEI. V was shortened by 3 bases and J by 6 bases, with 12 bases between the two germline ends. CDR3 protein: CASSDQGLGEQYF. The CDR3, as DNA: TGTGCCAGCAGTGATCAGGGTTTAGGCGAGCAGTACTTC.

The CDR3 spells CASGRQGIAGLAKNIQYF. CDR3 bases: TGTGCCTCAGGCCGTCAGGGAATAGCGGGATTAGCCAAAAACATTCAGTACTTC. The V gene is TRBV30, the J gene TRBJ2-4; TRBD2 aligns across 8 bases. The CDR3 loop spans 18 amino acids. Germline V gene data show CDR1 as GTSNPN and CDR2 as SVGIG (reference sequence). V lost 7 bases, J lost 0 bases, and 17 bases stayed unmatched.

The J gene is TRBJ1-1, the V gene TRBV5-1, with a possible D match to TRBD1 (6 bases). This CDR3 comprises 14 residues. Looked up from germline, CDR1 is SGHRS and CDR2 is YFSETQ. V lost 4 bases to trimming and J lost 6 bases, with 16 bases between them. CDR3 in DNA: TGCGCCAGCAGCCAAGGTGGACAGACACCTGAAGCTTTCTTT. This sequence encodes CASSQGGQTPEAFF.

V gene TRBV19 combines with J gene TRBJ2-3, with D possibly matching TRBD1 (6 bases). V shed 10 bases and J shed 4 bases, with 18 bases lying between them. The germline CDR1 and CDR2 sequences are LNHDA and SQIVND (reference sequence). This CDR3 has 14 residues. CDR3 loop: CATCPPTGPDTQYF. The CDR3 bases are TGTGCCACTTGCCCCCCTACAGGGCCAGATACGCAGTATTTT.

V and J are TRBV30 and TRBJ1-3; 7 nucleotides align to TRBD1. The V gene end was trimmed by 5 bases and the J gene end by 1 base; junction bases not matched to a gene: 8. The CDR3 is 15 residues long. CDR1 is GTSNPN and CDR2 is SVGIG in the germline V gene (reference sequence). CDR3 in DNA: TGTGCCTGGGGCGACAGGGCATCATCTGGAAACACCATATATTTT. This codes for CAWGDRASSGNTIYF.

This chain uses TRBV9 with TRBJ1-1; D unresolved. Trimming removed 0 bases at V and 1 base at J, with 7 bases between. The V gene's germline CDR1 is SGDLS and CDR2 YYNGEE. The CDR3 extends over 14 amino acids. The CDR3 protein is CASSVATRNTEAFF. The CDR3 region has the DNA TGTGCCAGCAGCGTAGCAACCAGGAACACTGAAGCTTTCTTT.

The chain recombines TRBV6-5 with TRBJ1-3, with 7 positions matching TRBD1. This CDR3 comprises 14 residues. The germline V gene has CDR1 MNHEY and CDR2 SVGAGI. V trimming: 6 bases; J trimming: 0 bases; junction bases outside the gene matches: 2. CDR3 DNA sequence: TGTGCCAGCAGGGGACAGTACTCTGGAAACACCATATATTTT. It encodes CASRGQYSGNTIYF.

The V gene is TRBV5-1, the J gene TRBJ2-7, with 8 bases aligning to TRBD1. The length of the CDR3 is 15 residues. Germline loops: CDR1 SGHRS, CDR2 YFSETQ. Trimming cost V 4 bases and J 2 bases; bases outside gene matches: 8. The CDR3 protein is CASSPRGTGAYEQYF. The DNA of the CDR3 is TGCGCCAGCAGCCCCCGGGGGACAGGCGCCTACGAGCAGTACTTC.

This chain joins TRBV7-9 and TRBJ1-2; D gene unclear. CDR1 and CDR2 from the germline V gene are SEHNR and FQNEAQ (reference sequence). This CDR3 has 12 amino acids. Trimming left V 3 bases short and J 8 bases short, with 10 bases between. In DNA, the CDR3 is TGTGCCAGCAGCTTTGACAAATCCGGCTACACCTTC. Protein product: CASSFDKSGYTF.

The chain is built from TRBV6-5 and TRBJ2-7, with 8 nucleotides matching TRBD1. The CDR3 totals 15 residues. Germline CDR1 reads MNHEY; CDR2 reads SVGAGI. The ends lost 6 bases at V and 6 bases at J; junction bases unmatched: 13. CDR3 protein: CASSPIRQGAGEQYF. The CDR3 DNA reads as TGTGCCAGCAGCCCAATTCGGCAGGGGGCGGGCGAGCAGTACTTC.

The rearrangement joins TRBV18 to TRBJ1-1, with unresolved D. CDR3 length equals 15 residues. CDR1 is KGHSH, CDR2 LQKENI, per germline. V dropped 3 bases and J dropped 4 bases, with 15 bases sitting between them. CDR3 loop: CASSPRLVGTTEAFF. CDR3 in DNA: TGTGCCAGCTCACCCCGTCTGGTCGGTACCACTGAAGCTTTCTTT.

This clone was detected a few times. This chain connects TRBV6-6 to TRBJ2-5; D is possibly TRBD2 (5 bases). CDR1 is MNHNY, CDR2 SVGAGI, per germline (reference sequence). The CDR3 loop spans 14 amino acids. The V gene lost 7 bases and the J gene lost 3 bases, with 15 bases spanning the gap. The CDR3 coding sequence is TGTGCCAGCATTCCTACTAGTGAAAAAGAGACCCAGTACTTC. Its protein product is CASIPTSEKETQYF.